The source of this T cell receptor beta chain is a study of beta chain features in type 1 diabetes. Study-level findings and limits: The study found moderately but significantly shorter TCRB CDR3s in all four CD4+ subsets of Type 1 diabetes patients. The naive, central memory and Treg TCRB repertoires of patients appeared to be more similar to one another than those of healthy donors.

CDR3 length equals 16 residues. The V gene lost 0 bases and the J gene lost 1 base, with 10 bases spanning the gap. Germline V CDR1 and CDR2: SGHRS, YFSETQ. What was sequenced were expressed TCRB transcripts, since all of the isolated RNA had been reverse transcribed. Using immunoSEQ multiplex PCR, the repertoire was profiled, and TCRdb retains in-frame clones only, with some absent. The data show about 640,000 clones, roughly 12% seen once. This clone was seen a handful of times. The target antigen is unknown. Sequenced sample: naive CD4+ T cells from blood. V and J are TRBV5-1 and TRBJ2-2; D remains unclear. This clonotype was sampled from a man aged 25 to 40 with type 1 diabetes. The CDR3: CASSLGTIMNTGELFF. The DNA of the CDR3 is TGCGCCAGCAGCTTGGGTACTATAATGAACACCGGGGAGCTGTTTTTT.